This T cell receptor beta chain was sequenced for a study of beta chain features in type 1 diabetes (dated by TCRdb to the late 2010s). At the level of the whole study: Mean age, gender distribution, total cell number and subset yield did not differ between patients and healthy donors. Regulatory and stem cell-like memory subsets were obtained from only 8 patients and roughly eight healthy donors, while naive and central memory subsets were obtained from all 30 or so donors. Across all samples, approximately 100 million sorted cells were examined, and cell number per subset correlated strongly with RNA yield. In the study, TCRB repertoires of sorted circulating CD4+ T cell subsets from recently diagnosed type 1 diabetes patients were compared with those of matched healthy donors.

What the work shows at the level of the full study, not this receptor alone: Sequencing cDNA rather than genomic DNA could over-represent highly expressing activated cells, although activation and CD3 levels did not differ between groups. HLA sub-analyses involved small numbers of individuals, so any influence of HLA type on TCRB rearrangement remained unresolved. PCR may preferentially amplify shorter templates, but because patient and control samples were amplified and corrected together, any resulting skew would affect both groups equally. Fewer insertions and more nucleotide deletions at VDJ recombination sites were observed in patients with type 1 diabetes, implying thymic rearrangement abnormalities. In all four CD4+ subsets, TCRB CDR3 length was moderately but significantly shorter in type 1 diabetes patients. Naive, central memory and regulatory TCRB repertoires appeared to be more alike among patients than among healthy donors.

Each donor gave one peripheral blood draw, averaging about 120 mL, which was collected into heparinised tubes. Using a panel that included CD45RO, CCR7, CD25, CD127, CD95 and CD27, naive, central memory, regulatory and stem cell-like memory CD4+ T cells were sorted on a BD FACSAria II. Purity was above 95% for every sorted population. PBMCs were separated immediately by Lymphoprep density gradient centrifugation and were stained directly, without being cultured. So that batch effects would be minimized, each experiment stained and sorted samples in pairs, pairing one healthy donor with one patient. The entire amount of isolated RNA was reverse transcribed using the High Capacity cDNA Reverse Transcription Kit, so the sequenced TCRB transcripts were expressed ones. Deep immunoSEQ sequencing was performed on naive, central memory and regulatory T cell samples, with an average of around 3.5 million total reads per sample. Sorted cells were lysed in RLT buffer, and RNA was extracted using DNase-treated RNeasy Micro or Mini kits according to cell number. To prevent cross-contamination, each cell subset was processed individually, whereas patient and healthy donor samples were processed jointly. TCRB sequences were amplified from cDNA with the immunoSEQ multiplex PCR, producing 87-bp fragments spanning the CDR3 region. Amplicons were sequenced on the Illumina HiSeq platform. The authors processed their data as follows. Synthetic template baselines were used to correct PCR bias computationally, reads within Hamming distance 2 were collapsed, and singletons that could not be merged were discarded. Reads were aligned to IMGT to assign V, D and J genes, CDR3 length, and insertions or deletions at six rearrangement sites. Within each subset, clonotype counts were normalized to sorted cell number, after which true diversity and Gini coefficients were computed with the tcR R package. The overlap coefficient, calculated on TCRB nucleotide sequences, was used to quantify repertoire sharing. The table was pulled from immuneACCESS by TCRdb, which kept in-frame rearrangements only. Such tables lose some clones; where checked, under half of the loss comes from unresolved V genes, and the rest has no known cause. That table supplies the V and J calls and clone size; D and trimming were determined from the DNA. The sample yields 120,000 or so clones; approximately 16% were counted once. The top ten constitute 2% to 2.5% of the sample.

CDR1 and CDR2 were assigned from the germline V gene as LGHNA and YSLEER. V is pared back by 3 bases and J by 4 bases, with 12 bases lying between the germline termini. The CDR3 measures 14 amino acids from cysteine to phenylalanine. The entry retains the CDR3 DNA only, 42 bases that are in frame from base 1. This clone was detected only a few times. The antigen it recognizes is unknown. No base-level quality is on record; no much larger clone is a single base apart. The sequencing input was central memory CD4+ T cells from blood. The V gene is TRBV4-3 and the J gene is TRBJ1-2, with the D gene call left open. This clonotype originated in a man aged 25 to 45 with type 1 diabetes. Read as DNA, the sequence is TGCGCCAGCAGCCAGTCAAGGAACACCTATGGCTACACCTTC. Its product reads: CASSQSRNTYGYTF.